The entry that follows covers one T cell receptor beta chain sequence. Its target is unknown. The sample is drawn from a study of vaccination and CD4 T cells after COVID-19. Study-wide background: Testing by nasal swab PCR showed convalescent patients to be SARS-CoV-2 positive; nine were mild and one was severe.

CD4+ T cells that had been cultured provided DNA sequenced with the Oncomine TCR Beta short-read assay. TCRdb redid the calling of the PCR reads with MiXCR, one entry per CDR3 protein. The sample includes 3,500 to 4,500 distinct CDR3 sequences, over 20% seen only once; the top ten take less than 25%. Study-level findings and limits: Spike mono-reactive clones accounted for 304 of the 307 vaccine-specific clones found in convalescent patients. Post-vaccination reactive clonotypes (median 38) did not differ significantly from post-infection (about 21).

Treatment described: roughly 11-day PBMC culture with coronavirus spike peptide pools or control peptides (ViraFEST assay). This CDR3 has 16 residues. Germline V gene sequence: CDR1 DFQATT, CDR2 SNEGSKA (reference sequence). With 1 base clipped from V and 6 bases from J, the junction kept 9 bases outside the gene matches. The gene calls are TRBV20-1 and TRBJ2-1; TRBD1 matches at 10 bases. The sequencing input was CD4+ T cells from blood, cultured in vitro. This sequence was found in a human donor who had recovered from COVID-19. The CDR3 nucleotides are TGCAGTGCTAGAGGCACGACAGGGGGCTTTGTCAATGAGCAGTTCTTC. This gives the protein CSARGTTGGFVNEQFF.